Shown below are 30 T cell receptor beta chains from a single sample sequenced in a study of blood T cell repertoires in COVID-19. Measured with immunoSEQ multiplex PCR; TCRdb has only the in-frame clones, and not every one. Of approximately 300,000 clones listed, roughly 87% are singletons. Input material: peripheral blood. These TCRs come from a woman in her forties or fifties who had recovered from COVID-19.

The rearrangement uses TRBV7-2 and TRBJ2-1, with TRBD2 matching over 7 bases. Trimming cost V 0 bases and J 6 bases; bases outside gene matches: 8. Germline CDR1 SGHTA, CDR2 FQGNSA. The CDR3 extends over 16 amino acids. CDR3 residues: CASSLAGGSGPNEQFF. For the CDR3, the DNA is TGTGCCAGCAGCTTAGCTGGCGGGAGCGGACCCAATGAGCAGTTCTTC.

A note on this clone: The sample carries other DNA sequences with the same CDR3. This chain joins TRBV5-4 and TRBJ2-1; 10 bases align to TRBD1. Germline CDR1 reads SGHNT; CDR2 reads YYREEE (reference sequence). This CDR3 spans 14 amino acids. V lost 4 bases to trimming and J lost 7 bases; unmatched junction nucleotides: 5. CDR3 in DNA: TGTGCCAGCAGCGCGGGACAGGGGCGTAATGAGCAGTTCTTC. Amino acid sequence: CASSAGQGRNEQFF.

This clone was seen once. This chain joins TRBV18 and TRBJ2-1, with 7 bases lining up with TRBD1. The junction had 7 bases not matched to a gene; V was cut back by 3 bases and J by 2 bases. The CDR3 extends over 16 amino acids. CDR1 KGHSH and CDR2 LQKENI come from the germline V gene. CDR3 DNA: TGTGCCAGCTCACCGGTAAGGCAGGGGGCCTACAATGAGCAGTTCTTC. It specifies CASSPVRQGAYNEQFF. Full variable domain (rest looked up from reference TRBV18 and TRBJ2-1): NAGVMQNPRHLVRRRGQEARLRCSPMKGHSHVYWYRQLPEEGLKFMVYLQKENIIDESGMPKERFSAEFPKEGPSILRIQQVVRGDSAAYFCASSPVRQGAYNEQFFGPGTRLTVL.

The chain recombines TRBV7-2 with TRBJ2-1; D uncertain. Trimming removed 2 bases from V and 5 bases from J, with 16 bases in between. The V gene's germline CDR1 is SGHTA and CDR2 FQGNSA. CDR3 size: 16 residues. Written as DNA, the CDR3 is TGTGCCAGCAGCTTAAGGATTGGATTCGGAGACAATGAGCAGTTCTTC. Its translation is CASSLRIGFGDNEQFF.

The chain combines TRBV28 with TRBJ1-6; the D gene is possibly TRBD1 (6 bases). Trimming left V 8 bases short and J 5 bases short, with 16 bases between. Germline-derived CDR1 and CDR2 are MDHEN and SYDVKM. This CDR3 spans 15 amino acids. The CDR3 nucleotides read TGTGCCAGCGAACTCCAGGGGAGAGATAATTCACCCCTCCACTTT. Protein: CASELQGRDNSPLHF.

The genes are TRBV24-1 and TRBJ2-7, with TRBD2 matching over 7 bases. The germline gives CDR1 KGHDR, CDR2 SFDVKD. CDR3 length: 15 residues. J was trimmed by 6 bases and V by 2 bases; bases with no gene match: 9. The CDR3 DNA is TGTGCCACCAGTGATTGGGACGTGCGGGAGAGCGAGCAGTACTTC. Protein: CATSDWDVRESEQYF.

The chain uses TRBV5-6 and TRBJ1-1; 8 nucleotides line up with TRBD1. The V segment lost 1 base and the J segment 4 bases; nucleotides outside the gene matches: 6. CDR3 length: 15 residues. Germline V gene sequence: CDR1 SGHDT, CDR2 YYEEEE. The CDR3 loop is CASSLKNRGGTEAFF. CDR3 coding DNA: TGTGCCAGCAGCTTGAAGAACAGGGGGGGCACTGAAGCTTTCTTT.

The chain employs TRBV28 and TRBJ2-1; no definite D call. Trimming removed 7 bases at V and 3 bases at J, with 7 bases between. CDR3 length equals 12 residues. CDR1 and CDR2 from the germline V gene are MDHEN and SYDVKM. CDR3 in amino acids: CASMRRYNEQFF. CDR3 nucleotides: TGTGCCAGCATGAGGCGCTACAATGAGCAGTTCTTC. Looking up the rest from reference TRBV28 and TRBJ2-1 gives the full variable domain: DVKVTQSSRYLVKRTGEKVFLECVQDMDHENMFWYRQDPGLGLRLIYFSYDVKMKEKGDIPEGYSVSREKKERFSLILESASTNQTSMYLCASMRRYNEQFFGPGTRLTVL.

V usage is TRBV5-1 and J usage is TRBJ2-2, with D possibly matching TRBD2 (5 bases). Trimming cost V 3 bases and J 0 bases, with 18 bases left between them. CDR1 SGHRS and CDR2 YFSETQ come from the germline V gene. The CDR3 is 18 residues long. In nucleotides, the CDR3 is TGCGCCAGCAGCTGGGTTGTTTTGCTAGCTGCGAACACCGGGGAGCTGTTTTTT. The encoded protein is CASSWVVLLAANTGELFF.

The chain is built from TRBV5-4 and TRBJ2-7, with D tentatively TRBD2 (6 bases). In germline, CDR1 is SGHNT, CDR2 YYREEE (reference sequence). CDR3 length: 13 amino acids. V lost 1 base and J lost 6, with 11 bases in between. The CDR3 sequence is CASSLSWRGEQYF. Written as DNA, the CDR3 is TGTGCCAGCAGCTTGTCCTGGAGGGGCGAGCAGTACTTC.

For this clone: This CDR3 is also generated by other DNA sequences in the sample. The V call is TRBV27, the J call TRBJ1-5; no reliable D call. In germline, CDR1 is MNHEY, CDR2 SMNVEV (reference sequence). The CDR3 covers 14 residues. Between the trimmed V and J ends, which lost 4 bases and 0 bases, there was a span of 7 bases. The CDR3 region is CASSSGYSNQPQHF. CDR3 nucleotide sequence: TGTGCCAGCAGTTCAGGATATAGCAATCAGCCCCAGCATTTT.

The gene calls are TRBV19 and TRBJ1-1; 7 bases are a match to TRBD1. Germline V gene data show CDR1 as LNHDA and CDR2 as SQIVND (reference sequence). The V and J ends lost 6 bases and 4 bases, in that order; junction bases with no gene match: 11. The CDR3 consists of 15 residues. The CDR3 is CASRTRQGPLTEAFF. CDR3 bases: TGTGCCAGTAGAACCCGACAGGGCCCCCTCACTGAAGCTTTCTTT.

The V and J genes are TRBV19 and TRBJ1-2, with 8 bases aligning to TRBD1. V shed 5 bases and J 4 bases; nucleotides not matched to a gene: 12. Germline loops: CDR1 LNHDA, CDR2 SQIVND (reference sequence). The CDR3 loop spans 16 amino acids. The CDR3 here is CASSPLPWTGTYGYTF. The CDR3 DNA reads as TGTGCCAGTAGTCCCCTCCCTTGGACAGGGACCTATGGCTACACCTTC.

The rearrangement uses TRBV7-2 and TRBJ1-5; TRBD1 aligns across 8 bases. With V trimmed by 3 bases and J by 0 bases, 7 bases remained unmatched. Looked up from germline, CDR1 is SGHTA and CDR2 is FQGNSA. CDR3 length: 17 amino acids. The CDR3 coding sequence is TGTGCCAGCAGCTTCTTGACAGGGGCACATAGCAATCAGCCCCAGCATTTT. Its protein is CASSFLTGAHSNQPQHF.

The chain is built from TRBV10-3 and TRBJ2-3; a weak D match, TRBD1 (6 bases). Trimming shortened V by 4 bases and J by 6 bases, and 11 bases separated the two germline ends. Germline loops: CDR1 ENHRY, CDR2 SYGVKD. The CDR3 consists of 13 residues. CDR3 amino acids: CAISGQGTDTQYF. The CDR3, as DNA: TGTGCCATCAGTGGTCAGGGGACGGATACGCAGTATTTT.

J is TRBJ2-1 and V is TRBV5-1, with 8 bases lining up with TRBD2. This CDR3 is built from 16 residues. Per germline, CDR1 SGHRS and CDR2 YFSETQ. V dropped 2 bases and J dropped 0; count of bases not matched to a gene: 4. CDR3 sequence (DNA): TGCGCCAGCAGCTTTGCCGGGACTAGCTCCTACAATGAGCAGTTCTTC. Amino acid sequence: CASSFAGTSSYNEQFF.

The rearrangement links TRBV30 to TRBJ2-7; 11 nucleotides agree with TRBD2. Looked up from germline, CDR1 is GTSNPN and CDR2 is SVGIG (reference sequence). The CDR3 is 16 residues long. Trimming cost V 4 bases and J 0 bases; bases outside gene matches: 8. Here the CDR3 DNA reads TGTGCCTGGACCGCTAGCGGGAGGAAGAGCTCCTACGAGCAGTACTTC. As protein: CAWTASGRKSSYEQYF. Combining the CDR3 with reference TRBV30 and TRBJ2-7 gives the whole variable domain SQTIHQWPATLVQPVGSPLSLECTVEGTSNPNLYWYRQAAGRGLQLLFYSVGIGQISSEVPQNLSASRPQDRQFILSSKKLLLSDSGFYLCAWTASGRKSSYEQYFGPGTRLTVT.

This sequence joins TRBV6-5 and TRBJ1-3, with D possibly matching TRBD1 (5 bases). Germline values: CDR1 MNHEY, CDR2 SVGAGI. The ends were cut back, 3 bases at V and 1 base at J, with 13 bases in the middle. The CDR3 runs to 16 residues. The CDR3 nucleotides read TGTGCCAGCAGTTATTTCCCGGGGACTTCTGGAAACACCATATATTTT. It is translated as CASSYFPGTSGNTIYF.

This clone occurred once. CDR3 loop: CASSLAGGVEEQYF. CDR3 sequence (DNA): TGTGCCAGCAGCTTAGCGGGAGGGGTGGAAGAGCAGTACTTC. V and J are TRBV7-2 and TRBJ2-7; 7 positions agree with TRBD2. V lost 0 bases, J lost 7 bases, and 6 bases stayed unmatched. Germline CDR1 is SGHTA and CDR2 is FQGNSA. The CDR3 covers 14 residues. The full variable domain, its missing parts supplied by reference TRBV7-2 and TRBJ2-7, is GAGVSQSPSNKVTEKGKDVELRCDPISGHTALYWYRQSLGQGLEFLIYFQGNSAPDKSGLPSDRFSAERTGGSVSTLTIQRTQQEDSAVYLCASSLAGGVEEQYFGPGTRLTVT.

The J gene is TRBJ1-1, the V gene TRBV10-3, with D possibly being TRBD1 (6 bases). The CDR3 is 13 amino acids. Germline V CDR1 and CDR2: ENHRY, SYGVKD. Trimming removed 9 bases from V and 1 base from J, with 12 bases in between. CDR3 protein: CAMGGQKNTEAFF. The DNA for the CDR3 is TGTGCCATGGGGGGGCAAAAGAACACTGAAGCTTTCTTT.

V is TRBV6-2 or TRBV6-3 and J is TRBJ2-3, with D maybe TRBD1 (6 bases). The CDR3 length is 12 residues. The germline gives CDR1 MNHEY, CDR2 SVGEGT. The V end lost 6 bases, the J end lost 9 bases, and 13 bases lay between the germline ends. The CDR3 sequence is CASSRTVETQYF. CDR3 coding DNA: TGTGCCAGCAGCCGGACAGTCGAAACGCAGTATTTT.

The DNA of the CDR3 is TGCGCCAGCAGCCCGGGACCTGGAGGGGAGACCCAGTACTTC. Protein sequence: CASSPGPGGETQYF. The rearrangement links TRBV5-1 to TRBJ2-5; tentative D call: TRBD2 (6 bases). The CDR3 is 14 residues long. V lost 4 bases to trimming and J lost 5 bases, with 15 bases between them. Per germline, CDR1 SGHRS and CDR2 YFSETQ. The full variable domain, with the rest looked up from reference TRBV5-1 and TRBJ2-5, is KAGVTQTPRYLIKTRGQQVTLSCSPISGHRSVSWYQQTPGQGLQFLFEYFSETQRNKGNFPGRFSGRQFSNSRSEMNVSTLELGDSALYLCASSPGPGGETQYFGPGTRLLVL.

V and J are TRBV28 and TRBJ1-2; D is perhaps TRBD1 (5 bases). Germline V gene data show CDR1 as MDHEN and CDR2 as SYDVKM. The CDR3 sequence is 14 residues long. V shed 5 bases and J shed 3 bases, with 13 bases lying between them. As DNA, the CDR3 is TGTGCCAGCAGTAACCAGGGAAGTGACTATGGCTACACCTTC. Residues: CASSNQGSDYGYTF.

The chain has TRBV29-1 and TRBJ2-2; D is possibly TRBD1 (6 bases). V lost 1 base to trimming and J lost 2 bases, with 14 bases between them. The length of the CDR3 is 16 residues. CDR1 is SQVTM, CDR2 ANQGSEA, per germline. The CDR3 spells CSVEAETGRNTGELFF. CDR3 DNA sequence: TGCAGCGTTGAAGCCGAGACAGGTAGAAACACCGGGGAGCTGTTTTTT.

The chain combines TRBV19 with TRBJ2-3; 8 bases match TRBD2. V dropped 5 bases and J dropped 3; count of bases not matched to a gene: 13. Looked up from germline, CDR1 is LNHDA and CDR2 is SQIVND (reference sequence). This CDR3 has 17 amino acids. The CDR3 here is CASSSSLTGGPTDTQYF. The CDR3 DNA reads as TGTGCCAGTAGTTCCTCCCTCACGGGAGGGCCGACAGATACGCAGTATTTT.

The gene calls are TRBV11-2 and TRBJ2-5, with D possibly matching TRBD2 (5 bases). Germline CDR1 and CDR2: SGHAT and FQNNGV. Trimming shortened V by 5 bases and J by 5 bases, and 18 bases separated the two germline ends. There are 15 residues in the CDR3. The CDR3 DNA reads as TGTGCCAGCAGCGATGTGAGGGCTCGAGGGGAGACCCAGTACTTC. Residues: CASSDVRARGETQYF.

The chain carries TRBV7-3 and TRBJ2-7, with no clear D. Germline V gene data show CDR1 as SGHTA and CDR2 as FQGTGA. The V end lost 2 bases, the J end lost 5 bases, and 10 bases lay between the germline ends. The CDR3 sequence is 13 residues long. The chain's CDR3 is CASSLVRGHEQYF. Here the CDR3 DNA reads TGTGCCAGCAGCTTAGTGCGTGGGCACGAGCAGTACTTC.

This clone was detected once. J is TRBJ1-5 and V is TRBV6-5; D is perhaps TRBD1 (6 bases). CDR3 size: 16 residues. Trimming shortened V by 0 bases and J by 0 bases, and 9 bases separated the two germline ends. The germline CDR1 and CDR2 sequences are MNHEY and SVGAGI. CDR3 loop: CASSYSRDISNQPQHF. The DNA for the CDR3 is TGTGCCAGCAGTTACTCTAGGGACATTAGCAATCAGCCCCAGCATTTT.

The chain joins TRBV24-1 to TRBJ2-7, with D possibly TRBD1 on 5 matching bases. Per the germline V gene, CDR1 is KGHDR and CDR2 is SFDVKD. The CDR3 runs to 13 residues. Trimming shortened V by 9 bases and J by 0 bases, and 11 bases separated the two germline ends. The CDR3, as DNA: TGTGCCACCTCGACACAGGTCTCCTACGAGCAGTACTTC. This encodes CATSTQVSYEQYF.

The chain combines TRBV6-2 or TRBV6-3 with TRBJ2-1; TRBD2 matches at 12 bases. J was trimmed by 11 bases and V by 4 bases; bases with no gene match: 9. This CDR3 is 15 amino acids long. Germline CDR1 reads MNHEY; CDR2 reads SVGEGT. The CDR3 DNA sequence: TGTGCCAGCAGTTGGACTAGCGGGATGACGAGGAAGCAGTTCTTC. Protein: CASSWTSGMTRKQFF.